The clone carrying this T cell receptor (beta chain) appeared a single time. This sample is drawn from a study of PD-L1 blockade in urothelial cancer. Study-wide context: In 2014, patients got going on atezolizumab, taking 1,200 mg intravenously every 3 weeks.

The table came from immunoSEQ multiplex PCR; TCRdb's copy has only in-frame clones and leaves some out. The sample yields about 88,000 clones, over 90% seen once. V lost 4 bases to trimming and J lost 4 bases; unmatched junction nucleotides: 8. This CDR3 is 15 amino acids long. Germline V gene sequence: CDR1 SGHTA, CDR2 FQGNSA. V is TRBV7-2 and J is TRBJ2-5; 8 bases fit TRBD1. The TCR sequence derives from a man aged 60-69 years with urothelial cancer. The specimen was PBMCs, collected around atezolizumab (anti-PD-L1) treatment. This CDR3 is CASSSYTQGGETQYF. The CDR3 coding sequence is TGTGCCAGCAGCTCCTACACACAGGGGGGAGAGACCCAGTACTTC.